This T cell receptor (beta chain) derives from a study of patients and donors after allogeneic stem cell transplantation (dated by TCRdb to 2018 to 2021). This clonotype was picked up a small number of times. Its antigen remains undetermined. No base qualities exist here, and no much larger clone lies one base off it. Library prep was done by RT-PCR. TCRdb records NextSeq 550 as the sequencer. The public reads were run again by TCRdb, first through fastp at Q25 and then through MiXCR, and only productive beta chains were kept. Rows matching on CDR3 protein sequence are summarized as one entry with the most common DNA and genes. The sample contains about 150,000 distinct CDR3 sequences, approximately 22% of them found a single time. About 25% of the sample is in the top ten clones. Reading from cysteine to phenylalanine, the CDR3 counts 14 amino acids. Only the CDR3 part of the read is kept: 42 bases, read in frame from the first base. The germline V gene (reference sequence) supplies CDR1 MNHEY and CDR2 SMNVEV. Deletion took 9 bases off V and 5 bases off J, with a span of 19 bases between the germline ends.

The source is a human donor who was either an allogeneic HSCT recipient or a stem cell or donor lymphocyte infusion donor (not recorded which). It is not recorded whose cells these are; they may come from a transplant donor. The chain couples TRBV27 to TRBJ1-2; TRBD1 is possibly the D segment (6 matching bases). Sample: blood, either unsorted or a sorted T cell fraction (not recorded which). The CDR3 region has the sequence CASFWTETDYGYTF. The sequence in DNA is TGTGCCAGTTTTTGGACAGAAACCGATTATGGCTACACCTTC.